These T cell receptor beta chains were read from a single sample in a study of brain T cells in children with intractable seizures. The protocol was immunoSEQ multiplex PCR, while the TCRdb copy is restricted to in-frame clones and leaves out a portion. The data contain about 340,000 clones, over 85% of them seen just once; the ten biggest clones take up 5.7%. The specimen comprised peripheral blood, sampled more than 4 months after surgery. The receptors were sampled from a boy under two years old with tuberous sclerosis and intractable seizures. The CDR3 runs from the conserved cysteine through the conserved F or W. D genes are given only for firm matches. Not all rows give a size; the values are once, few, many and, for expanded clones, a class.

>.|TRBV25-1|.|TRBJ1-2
CASSESAYGYTF
TGTGCCAGCAGTGAATCAGCGTATGGCTACACCTTC
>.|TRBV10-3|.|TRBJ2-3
CAIRSNSATDTQYF
TGTGCCATCAGGTCGAATAGCGCGACAGATACGCAGTATTTT
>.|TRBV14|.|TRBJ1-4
CASSLYRTPTNEKLFF
TGTGCCAGCAGCCTCTACCGGACACCAACTAATGAAAAACTGTTTTTT
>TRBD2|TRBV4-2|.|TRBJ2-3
CASSPGTSGSNTDTQYF
TGTGCCAGCAGTCCCGGGACTAGCGGGAGCAACACAGATACGCAGTATTTT
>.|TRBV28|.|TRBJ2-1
CASSSQVYNEQFF
TGTGCCAGCAGTAGTCAGGTTTACAATGAGCAGTTCTTC
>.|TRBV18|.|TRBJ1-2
CASVLQGANYGYTF
TGTGCCAGCGTTTTACAGGGAGCGAACTATGGCTACACCTTC
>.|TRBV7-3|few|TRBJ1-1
CASSFRKNTEAFF
TGTGCCAGCAGCTTCAGAAAGAACACTGAAGCTTTCTTT
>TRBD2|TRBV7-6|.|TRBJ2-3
CASSLEPSGRTDTQYF
TGTGCCAGCAGCTTAGAGCCTAGCGGGAGAACAGATACGCAGTATTTT
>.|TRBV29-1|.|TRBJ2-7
CSVEGLHEQYF
TGCAGCGTTGAAGGGCTGCACGAGCAGTACTTC
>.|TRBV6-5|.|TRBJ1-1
CASSYGRVSEAFF
TGTGCCAGCAGTTACGGCAGAGTAAGTGAAGCTTTCTTT
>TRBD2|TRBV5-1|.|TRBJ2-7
CASSLLLAGGPSEQYF
TGCGCCAGCAGCTTACTACTAGCGGGGGGGCCTAGCGAGCAGTACTTC
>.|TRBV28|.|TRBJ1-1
CASSAAGVGTEAFF
TGTGCCAGCAGTGCCGCAGGGGTTGGCACTGAAGCTTTCTTT
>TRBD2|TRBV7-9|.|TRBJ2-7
CASSLLAGDYEQYF
TGTGCCAGCAGCCTGTTAGCGGGAGACTACGAGCAGTACTTC
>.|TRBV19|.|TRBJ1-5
CASSIRVYNQPQHF
TGTGCCAGTAGTATCAGGGTCTACAATCAGCCCCAGCATTTT
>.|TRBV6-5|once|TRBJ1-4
CASKSMGIEKLFF
TGTGCCAGCAAATCTATGGGGATTGAAAAACTGTTTTTT
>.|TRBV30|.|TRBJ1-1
CAGGRGGVTEAFF
TGTGCCGGGGGACGGGGGGGAGTCACTGAAGCTTTCTTT
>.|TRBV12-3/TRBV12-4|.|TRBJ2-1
CASSLGGNEQFF
TGTGCCAGCAGCCTCGGTGGGAATGAGCAGTTCTTC
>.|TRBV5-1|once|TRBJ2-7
CASSTGSTYEQYF
TGCGCCAGCAGCACGGGCTCGACCTACGAGCAGTACTTC
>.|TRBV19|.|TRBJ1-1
CASSSPDDSLQAFF
TGTGCCAGTAGTTCACCGGACGACAGCCTGCAAGCTTTCTTT
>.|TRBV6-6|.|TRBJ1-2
CASRTSYGYTF
TGTGCCAGCAGGACCTCCTATGGCTACACCTTC
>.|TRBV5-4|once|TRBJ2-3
CASSSRDITDTQYF
TGTGCCAGCAGCTCCCGGGACATCACAGATACGCAGTATTTT
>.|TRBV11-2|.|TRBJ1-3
CASSPQGLTIYF
TGTGCCAGCAGCCCCCAGGGTCTAACCATATATTTT
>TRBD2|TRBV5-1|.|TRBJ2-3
CASSMSSGRAVTDTQYF
TGCGCCAGCAGCATGTCTAGCGGGAGGGCCGTCACAGATACGCAGTATTTT
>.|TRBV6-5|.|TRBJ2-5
CASSNRETQYF
TGTGCCAGCAGTAACCGAGAGACCCAGTACTTC
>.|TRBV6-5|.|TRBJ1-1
CASSPQGGAEAFF
TGTGCCAGCAGCCCGCAGGGAGGGGCTGAAGCTTTCTTT
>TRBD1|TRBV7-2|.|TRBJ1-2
CASSLALLTGTGYTF
TGTGCCAGCAGCTTAGCGCTCCTGACAGGGACCGGCTACACCTTC
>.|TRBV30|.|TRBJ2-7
CAWAIGGPYEQYF
TGTGCCTGGGCTATCGGGGGACCCTACGAGCAGTACTTC
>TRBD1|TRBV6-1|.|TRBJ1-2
CASSEARTGTGHYGYTF
TGTGCCAGCAGTGAAGCGCGGACCGGGACAGGGCACTATGGCTACACCTTC
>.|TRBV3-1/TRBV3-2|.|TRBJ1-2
CASSQGQSYGYTF
TGTGCCAGCAGCCAAGGACAGAGCTATGGCTACACCTTC
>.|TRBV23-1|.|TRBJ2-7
CASLVFPSYEQYF
TGCGCCAGCCTAGTGTTCCCGTCCTACGAGCAGTACTTC
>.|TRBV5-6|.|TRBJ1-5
CASSLAGTGNQPQHF
TGTGCCAGCAGCTTGGCAGGGACGGGCAATCAGCCCCAGCATTTT
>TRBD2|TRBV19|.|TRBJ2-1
CASREGTSESSYNEQFF
TGTGCCAGTCGAGAAGGGACTAGCGAGAGCTCCTACAATGAGCAGTTCTTC
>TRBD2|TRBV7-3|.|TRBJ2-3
CASSLEGRVRTDTQYF
TGTGCCAGCAGTCTCGAGGGGAGGGTGAGGACAGATACGCAGTATTTT
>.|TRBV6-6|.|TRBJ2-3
CASSYGDGAGTQYF
TGTGCCAGCAGTTACGGCGATGGGGCGGGTACGCAGTATTTT
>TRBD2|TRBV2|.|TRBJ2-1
CASSETGLAGEGYYNEQFF
TGTGCCAGCAGTGAGACGGGACTAGCGGGAGAGGGGTACTACAATGAGCAGTTCTTC
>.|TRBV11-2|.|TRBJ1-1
CASSLGSFKNTEAFF
TGTGCCAGCAGCTTAGGGTCGTTTAAGAACACTGAAGCTTTCTTT
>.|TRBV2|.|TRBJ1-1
CASSANTEAFF
TGTGCCAGCAGTGCTAACACTGAAGCTTTCTTT
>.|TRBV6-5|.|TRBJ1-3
CASLFQTPLGNTIYF
TGTGCCAGCCTATTTCAGACTCCGCTCGGAAACACCATATATTTT
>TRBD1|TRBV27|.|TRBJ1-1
CASGPGTGDTEAFF
TGTGCCAGCGGTCCCGGGACAGGGGACACTGAAGCTTTCTTT
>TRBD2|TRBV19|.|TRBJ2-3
CASSIETSIPSTDTQYF
TGTGCCAGTAGTATTGAGACTAGCATTCCTAGCACAGATACGCAGTATTTT
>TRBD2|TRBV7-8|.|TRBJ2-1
CASSLYPILAGDGREQFF
TGTGCCAGCAGCTTATACCCTATCCTAGCGGGAGACGGTCGTGAGCAGTTCTTC
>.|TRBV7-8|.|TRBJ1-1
CATDLDRSPNTEAFF
TGTGCCACCGACTTAGACCGATCCCCGAACACTGAAGCTTTCTTT
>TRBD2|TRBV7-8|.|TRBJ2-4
CASSVGSGLAAAKNIQYF
TGTGCCAGCAGCGTAGGATCGGGTCTAGCGGCCGCCAAAAACATTCAGTACTTC
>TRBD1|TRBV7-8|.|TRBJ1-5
CASSPGGETSLWAQHF
TGTGCCAGCAGCCCAGGGGGGGAAACTAGCCTATGGGCCCAGCATTTT
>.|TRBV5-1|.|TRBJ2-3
CASSLALDTQYF
TGCGCCAGCAGCTTGGCCCTTGATACGCAGTATTTT
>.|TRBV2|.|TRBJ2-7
CASTEGRTTTYEQYF
TGTGCCAGCACCGAAGGAAGGACCACGACTTACGAGCAGTACTTC
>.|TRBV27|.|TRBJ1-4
CASRGGTNEKLFF
TGTGCCAGCAGGGGCGGGACTAATGAAAAACTGTTTTTT
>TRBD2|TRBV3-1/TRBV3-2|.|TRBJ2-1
CASSQDRGTSGRRHEQFF
TGTGCCAGCAGCCAAGATCGGGGGACTAGCGGGAGACGCCATGAGCAGTTCTTC
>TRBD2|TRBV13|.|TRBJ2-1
CASTALAGIENNEQFF
TGTGCCAGCACCGCACTAGCGGGGATCGAAAACAATGAGCAGTTCTTC
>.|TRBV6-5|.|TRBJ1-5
CASRDFVNQPQHF
TGTGCCAGCCGGGACTTTGTCAATCAGCCCCAGCATTTT
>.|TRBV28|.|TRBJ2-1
CASSFAPYNEQFF
TGTGCCAGCAGTTTCGCCCCTTACAATGAGCAGTTCTTC
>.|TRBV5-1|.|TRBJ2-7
CASSLVGQGNEQYF
TGCGCCAGCAGCTTGGTCGGCCAGGGCAACGAGCAGTACTTC
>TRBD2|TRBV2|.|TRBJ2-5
CASSVLAGGVRQETQYF
TGTGCCAGCAGTGTACTAGCGGGGGGGGTCCGTCAAGAGACCCAGTACTTC
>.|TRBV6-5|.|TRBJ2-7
CASRGGAVASYEQYF
TGTGCCAGCAGGGGGGGGGCAGTTGCCAGCTACGAGCAGTACTTC
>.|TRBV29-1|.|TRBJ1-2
CSVEARNYGYTF
TGCAGCGTTGAAGCCCGTAACTATGGCTACACCTTC